This record concerns one T cell receptor beta chain sequence. The record originates from a study of cytomegalovirus exposure and HLA in healthy donors. Sequenced by immunoSEQ multiplex PCR; TCRdb stores in-frame clones only, minus some. The sample consists of 250,000 to 400,000 clones, approximately 88% of them appearing once. V trimming: 7 bases; J trimming: 12 bases; junction bases outside the gene matches: 16. This CDR3 region has 15 residues. The germline V gene encodes CDR1 MNHEY and CDR2 SMNVEV (reference sequence). This receptor was identified in a young man in good health and CMV-seronegative. Sequencing was done on a sample of PBMCs. The gene calls are TRBV27 and TRBJ2-1, with TRBD2 identical over 9 bases. The CDR3 DNA is TGTGCCAGCACCCGAGGGATAGCGGGGGCTTGGGTGCAGTTCTTC. Its protein product is CASTRGIAGAWVQFF.